A single sample gave rise to the 5 T cell receptor beta chains below, sequenced in a study of blood T cell repertoires in COVID-19. This table comes from immunoSEQ multiplex PCR, and its TCRdb copy is limited to in-frame clones, with some not included. The sample has under 70,000 clones; more than 75% are singletons. The sequencing sample was made of PBMCs or T cells enriched from blood (not recorded which). Receptor source: a woman between 40 and 50 years old who had recovered from COVID-19.

The CDR3: CASSLVGPRDRGPPPYGYTF. DNA for the CDR3: TGCGCCAGCAGCCTTGTTGGGCCCCGGGACAGGGGGCCCCCCCCCTATGGCTACACCTTC. This rearrangement joins TRBV4-1 to TRBJ1-2, with TRBD1 matching over 12 bases. Germline V lookup: CDR1 MGHRA, CDR2 YSYEKL. With 4 bases clipped from V and 4 bases from J, the junction kept 19 bases outside the gene matches. This CDR3 has 20 amino acids.

The chain recombines TRBV12-3 or TRBV12-4 with TRBJ2-7; 7 positions match TRBD1. The V gene end was trimmed by 2 bases and the J gene end by 6 bases; junction bases not matched to a gene: 4. This CDR3 contains 13 residues. The CDR3 is CASSLRGGLEQYF. The CDR3 DNA sequence: TGTGCCAGCAGTTTAAGAGGGGGCCTCGAGCAGTACTTC.

This chain connects TRBV12-5 to TRBJ1-1; D unresolved. Germline values: CDR1 LGHNT, CDR2 FRNRAP. The CDR3 sequence is 11 residues long. V was pared by 6 bases and J by 2 bases, with 4 bases between. The CDR3 region has the DNA TGTGCTAGTGGCTTAAACACTGAAGCTTTCTTT. Residues: CASGLNTEAFF.

This sequence joins TRBV3-1 (or the pseudogene TRBV3-2) and TRBJ1-1; a possible D gene is TRBD1 (5 bases). Germline V CDR1 and CDR2: LGHDT, YNNKEL (reference sequence). The CDR3 runs 13 residues. V dropped 4 bases and J dropped 4 bases, with 10 bases sitting between them. CDR3 residues: CASSPGGGTEAFF. The CDR3 bases are TGTGCCAGCAGCCCTGGGGGAGGCACTGAAGCTTTCTTT.

This clone was recorded once. The chain carries TRBV29-1 and TRBJ2-7, with 7 bases lining up with TRBD1. With V trimmed by 5 bases and J by 7 bases, 17 bases remained unmatched. The CDR3 sequence is 15 residues long. Germline V CDR1 and CDR2: SQVTM, ANQGSEA. This chain's CDR3 is CSVSNLQGRSGEQYF. The CDR3 coding sequence is TGCAGCGTTTCTAACCTACAGGGGCGGTCAGGGGAGCAGTACTTC.